Given below is one T cell receptor (beta chain) in context. This specimen belongs to a study of blood T cell repertoires in COVID-19. TCRdb's copy holds only in-frame clones and misses some; the assay was immunoSEQ multiplex PCR. The sample holds 200,000 to 250,000 clones; around 84% are singletons and the top ten take 6.5% to 9%. Germline lookup yields CDR1 SGHDN and CDR2 FVKESK. Trimming left V 4 bases short and J 6 bases short, with 12 bases between. This CDR3 has 13 residues. This clonotype was obtained from a woman aged 40-49 years with acute COVID-19. Sequencing was performed on PBMCs or T cells enriched from blood (not recorded which). The chain carries TRBV14 and TRBJ1-2, with D possibly being TRBD1 (6 bases). The CDR3 DNA sequence: TGTGCCAGCAGCCCCTACAGGGACCATGGCTACACCTTC. Translation gives CASSPYRDHGYTF.